These 28 T cell receptor beta chains originate from one sample sequenced in a study of CD8+CD57+ T cells in acquired aplastic anemia (dated by TCRdb to the late 2010s). Sequencing was performed on an Illumina HiSeq 2000. TCR beta VDJ combination and CDR3 sequence profiling used genomic DNA as the template. TCRdb itself trimmed the public reads at Q25 with fastp, ran MiXCR and retained productive beta chains. When rows share a CDR3 protein, they turn into one entry using the most common DNA and genes. For this sample the table gives about 150,000 distinct CDR3 sequences, of which 52% were detected only once. The ten largest clones add up to more than 10% of the sample. Expansion of CD8+CD57+ cells had been shown by flow cytometry in the patients chosen for sequencing. The sequenced sample was sorted CD4+, CD8+, or CD8+CD57+ T cells (not recorded which) from PBMCs. Receptors were obtained from a human donor with aplastic anemia.

The chain is built from TRBV15 and TRBJ2-7, with D perhaps matching TRBD1 (7 bases). Germline loops: CDR1 LNHNV, CDR2 YYDKDF (reference sequence). The CDR3 is 15 amino acids. The V and J ends lost 1 base and 3 bases respectively, with 13 bases between them. For the CDR3, the DNA is TGTGCCACCAGCAGAGGGGGCGGGACAGACTACGAGCAGTACTTC. It yields the protein CATSRGGGTDYEQYF.

The sample holds many counts of this clonotype. The chain couples TRBV2 to TRBJ1-2; 9 nucleotides match TRBD1. The CDR3 has 14 residues. The germline gives CDR1 SNHLY, CDR2 FYNNEI. Losses at the gene ends were 5 bases for V and 6 bases for J; bases not matched to a gene: 7. As DNA, the CDR3 is TGTGCCAGCAGTTTAATGGACAGGGGAGATGGCTACACCTTC. It codes for CASSLMDRGDGYTF.

Many counts were recorded for this clonotype. The genes are TRBV7-9 and TRBJ2-5; 7 bases fit TRBD2. CDR3 size: 17 residues. Germline values: CDR1 SEHNR, CDR2 FQNEAQ (reference sequence). Trimming took 1 base from V and 3 from J; bases not matched to a gene: 11. CDR3 DNA: TGTGCCAGCAGCTTAGGTGGGGAGGGGATCGATGAAGAGACCCAGTACTTC. Translating it yields CASSLGGEGIDEETQYF.

V gene TRBV7-9 combines with J gene TRBJ2-7; the D is unclear. The CDR3 loop spans 12 amino acids. Trimming took off 4 bases at V and 8 bases at J, with 12 bases between the two ends. Germline CDR1 SEHNR, CDR2 FQNEAQ (reference sequence). CDR3 DNA: TGTGCCAGCAGCTCTGACGGTTTGAAGCAGTACTTC. Protein: CASSSDGLKQYF.

The chain is built from TRBV15 and TRBJ2-3, with 13 nucleotides matching TRBD2. This CDR3 spans 17 amino acids. Germline V gives CDR1 LNHNV, CDR2 YYDKDF (reference sequence). J gave up 0 bases and V 1 base, and 1 base lay outside the gene matches. The CDR3 sequence: CATSRGTSGGSTDTQYF. CDR3 sequence (DNA): TGTGCCACCAGCAGAGGGACTAGCGGGGGAAGCACAGATACGCAGTATTTT.

The gene calls are TRBV5-5 and TRBJ2-7; the D is unclear. Trimming removed 0 bases from V and 6 bases from J, with 10 bases in between. Germline lookup yields CDR1 SGHKS and CDR2 YYEKEE (reference sequence). CDR3 size: 13 residues. CDR3 bases: TGTGCCAGCAGCTTGGGGTCCCGGGCCGAGCAGTACTTC. Its translation: CASSLGSRAEQYF.

With regard to this clonotype: Possible read error: a much larger clone is one base away. The rearrangement joins TRBV11-1 to TRBJ2-3; tentative D call: TRBD2 (6 bases). Trimming removed 3 bases from V and 2 bases from J, with 15 bases in between. CDR3 length: 16 residues. Germline V gene sequence: CDR1 SGHAT, CDR2 FQDESV (reference sequence). The CDR3 nucleotides read TGTGCCAGCAGCTTCCGGGACTCCCGTGTCACAGATACGCAGTATTTT. Translation gives CASSFRDSRVTDTQYF.

The chain links TRBV4-2 to TRBJ2-7; the D is unclear. V dropped 0 bases and J dropped 6 bases, with 15 bases sitting between them. Per the germline V gene, CDR1 is LGHNA and CDR2 is YNFKEQ. The CDR3 is 15 residues long. The CDR3 protein is CASSQETARVSEQYF. As DNA, the CDR3 is TGTGCCAGCAGCCAAGAAACAGCCCGGGTGAGCGAGCAGTACTTC.

CDR3 in amino acids: CASSRNPSYEQYF. The CDR3 coding sequence is TGTGCCAGCAGCCGTAACCCCTCCTACGAGCAGTACTTC. The rearrangement links TRBV14 to TRBJ2-7; no definite D call. CDR3 size: 13 residues. V lost 4 bases to trimming and J lost 0 bases, with 7 bases between them. In germline, CDR1 is SGHDN, CDR2 FVKESK.

This clonotype was counted many times. The chain carries TRBV5-6 and TRBJ2-7; 9 bases line up with TRBD1. The V and J ends lost 3 bases and 5 bases, in that order; junction bases with no gene match: 6. Germline CDR1 is SGHDT and CDR2 is YYEEEE. The CDR3 spans 14 residues. CDR3 sequence (DNA): TGTGCCAGCAGCTCCGGGACAGGGAACAACGAGCAGTACTTC. This sequence encodes CASSSGTGNNEQYF.

Of note for this clonotype: Just one base apart from a much larger clone, this may be a read error. CDR3 loop: CASSPITGGTEAFF. DNA of the CDR3: TGTGCCAGCAGCCCTATCACAGGGGGCACTGAAGCTTTCTTT. The chain is built from TRBV12-3 or TRBV12-4 and TRBJ1-1, with TRBD1 identical over 8 bases. The V segment lost 6 bases and the J segment 4 bases; nucleotides outside the gene matches: 7. The CDR3 has 14 residues.

The rearrangement joins TRBV7-2 to TRBJ2-2, with D unclear. CDR3 size: 13 residues. CDR1 and CDR2 from the germline V gene are SGHTA and FQGNSA. V lost 4 bases and J 6 bases, leaving 9 bases between the germline ends. CDR3 nucleotides: TGTGCCAGCAGCTCGGTCGAGGCCGGGGAGCTGTTTTTT. Protein: CASSSVEAGELFF.

V usage is TRBV4-3 and J usage is TRBJ2-3; maybe TRBD2 (5 bases). V lost 8 bases and J 1 base, leaving 16 bases between the germline ends. Looked up from germline, CDR1 is LGHNA and CDR2 is YSLEER. CDR3 size: 15 residues. CDR3 protein: CASSRTEEGTDTQYF. CDR3 nucleotides: TGCGCCAGCTCCCGTACGGAGGAGGGCACAGATACGCAGTATTTT.

This chain links TRBV6-1 with TRBJ2-1; 7 bases map to TRBD1. The CDR3 is 13 amino acids. Germline trimming cut 5 bases from V and 6 bases from J; bases unmatched to any gene: 4. Germline CDR1 and CDR2: MNHNS and SASEGT. The CDR3: CASSRDRVNEQFF. In nucleotides, the CDR3 is TGTGCCAGCAGTCGTGACAGGGTCAATGAGCAGTTCTTC.

The chain couples TRBV29-1 to TRBJ2-3; D might be TRBD1 or TRBD2, each matching 9 bases. V gave up 7 bases and J gave up 8 bases, with 28 bases separating them. In germline, CDR1 is SQVTM, CDR2 ANQGSEA. The CDR3 extends over 16 amino acids. In DNA form, the CDR3 reads TGCAGCGCCCTAGGGCTAGCGGGACAGGGACGCGGTACGCAGTATTTT. This gives the protein CSALGLAGQGRGTQYF.

V gene TRBV5-1 combines with J gene TRBJ1-1; 7 bases fit TRBD1. V was clipped by 6 bases and J by 4 bases; unmatched bases: 12. Germline loops: CDR1 SGHRS, CDR2 YFSETQ. The CDR3 is 15 amino acids. CDR3 DNA: TGCGCCAGCACACTTAACGGGCAGGGGGGCACTGAAGCTTTCTTT. Protein product: CASTLNGQGGTEAFF. The full variable domain, with the rest looked up from reference TRBV5-1 and TRBJ1-1, is KAGVTQTPRYLIKTRGQQVTLSCSPISGHRSVSWYQQTPGQGLQFLFEYFSETQRNKGNFPGRFSGRQFSNSRSEMNVSTLELGDSALYLCASTLNGQGGTEAFFGQGTRLTVV.

This sequence joins TRBV7-9 and TRBJ2-5, with 8 bases that match TRBD2. The germline gives CDR1 SEHNR, CDR2 FQNEAQ (reference sequence). The CDR3 contains 15 residues. After removal of 6 bases from V and 4 bases from J, the junction contained 10 bases not matched to a gene. CDR3 amino acids: CASSRTGGPVETQYF. As DNA, the CDR3 is TGTGCCAGCAGTAGAACGGGGGGGCCGGTAGAGACCCAGTACTTC.

To note about this clonotype: This may be a read error: a much more frequent sequence differs by one nucleotide. The V call is TRBV10-3, the J call TRBJ2-1; D ambiguous. V was shortened by 3 bases and J by 2 bases, with 5 bases between the two germline ends. The CDR3 length is 13 residues. In germline, CDR1 is ENHRY, CDR2 SYGVKD. This CDR3 reads CAISDRAYNEQFF. CDR3 nucleotide sequence: TGTGCCATCAGTGACAGAGCCTACAATGAGCAGTTCTTC.

This clonotype was counted many times. V gene TRBV20-1 combines with J gene TRBJ2-7, with 7 nucleotides matching TRBD1. V lost 5 bases and J lost 4; bases outside the gene matches: 11. The CDR3 has 14 amino acids. The germline V gene has CDR1 DFQATT and CDR2 SNEGSKA (reference sequence). CDR3 coding DNA: TGCAGTGCTTCCCGGGACAGCCCTCGGTACGAGCAGTACTTC. Translated: CSASRDSPRYEQYF.

The chain links TRBV7-8 to TRBJ1-2; D call uncertain. CDR3 length equals 13 residues. V lost 1 base to trimming and J lost 6 bases, with 9 bases between them. CDR1 SGHVS and CDR2 FQNEAQ come from the germline V gene. The CDR3 protein is CASSLVTADGYTF. The CDR3, as DNA: TGTGCCAGCAGCTTAGTAACGGCTGATGGCTACACCTTC.

This rearrangement joins TRBV7-3 to TRBJ2-2; D call uncertain. V lost 5 bases to trimming and J lost 8 bases, with 12 bases between them. Germline values: CDR1 SGHTA, CDR2 FQGTGA. The CDR3 is made up of 13 amino acids. The CDR3 coding sequence is TGTGCCAGCAGCCCCACCGTTACAGGGGAGCTGTTTTTT. Its translation: CASSPTVTGELFF.

This clonotype appeared a single time. This sequence joins TRBV24-1 and TRBJ2-3, with D possibly TRBD2 on 6 matching bases. The CDR3 covers 13 residues. The germline V gene has CDR1 KGHDR and CDR2 SFDVKD. The germline V and J ends were trimmed by 5 bases and 11 bases, with 16 bases remaining between them. CDR3: CATSGASDLWQYF. In DNA, the CDR3 is TGTGCCACCAGTGGGGCTAGCGACCTCTGGCAGTATTTT.

This clonotype was observed a single time. The J gene is TRBJ2-7, the V gene TRBV25-1; D not certain. This CDR3 region has 11 residues. The V and J ends lost 1 base and 10 bases respectively, with 8 bases between them. The germline V gene has CDR1 MGHDK and CDR2 SYGVNS. CDR3: CASSELSFQYF. In DNA, the CDR3 is TGTGCCAGCAGTGAATTGTCCTTTCAGTACTTC.

The sample holds many counts of this clonotype. The chain links TRBV19 to TRBJ2-7, with no clear D. The CDR3 runs to 13 residues. Trimming took off 1 base at V and 2 bases at J, with 6 bases between the two ends. Germline V CDR1 and CDR2: LNHDA, SQIVND (reference sequence). CDR3 sequence reads: CASSIGSTYEQYF. The DNA for the CDR3 is TGTGCCAGTAGTATAGGGAGTACCTACGAGCAGTACTTC. Drawing the rest from reference TRBV19 and TRBJ2-7, the complete variable domain is DGGITQSPKYLFRKEGQNVTLSCEQNLNHDAMYWYRQDPGQGLRLIYYSQIVNDFQKGDIAEGYSVSREKKESFPLTVTSAQKNPTAFYLCASSIGSTYEQYFGPGTRLTVT.

This clonotype was seen at least ten times. V usage is TRBV4-1 and J usage is TRBJ2-7; D is ambiguous. The ends were cut back, 4 bases at V and 3 bases at J, with 16 bases in the middle. CDR1 is MGHRA and CDR2 is YSYEKL in the germline V gene. This CDR3 spans 15 amino acids. Written as DNA, the CDR3 is TGCGCCAGCAGCCTGGGCCCTAACGGGCGCTACGAGCAGTACTTC. Its translation: CASSLGPNGRYEQYF.

The sample holds many counts of this clonotype. J is TRBJ2-3 and V is TRBV13; D gene ambiguous. CDR1 PRHDT and CDR2 FYEKMQ come from the germline V gene (reference sequence). CDR3 length: 11 residues. V was cut by 6 bases and J by 4 bases, with 5 bases left in between. Written as DNA, the CDR3 is TGTGCCAGCAGTATTTCAGATACGCAGTATTTT. Protein: CASSISDTQYF.

The gene calls are TRBV20-1 and TRBJ1-2; possibly TRBD1 for D (6 bases). CDR1 and CDR2 (germline): DFQATT, SNEGSKA (reference sequence). The CDR3 has 13 residues. With 0 bases removed from V and 4 bases from J, the gap between germline ends came to 9 bases. Here the CDR3 reads CSARDTGTYGYTF. CDR3 DNA sequence: TGCAGTGCTAGAGATACAGGGACCTATGGCTACACCTTC.

This clonotype was counted at least ten times. The chain carries TRBV19 and TRBJ1-5, with TRBD1 as a possible D gene (5 bases). V shed 1 base and J shed 0 bases, with 16 bases lying between them. The germline CDR1 and CDR2 sequences are LNHDA and SQIVND (reference sequence). This CDR3 region has 18 residues. The CDR3 coding sequence is TGTGCCAGTAGTATAGCCGGGGCCGACACCCTTAGCAATCAGCCCCAGCATTTT. As protein: CASSIAGADTLSNQPQHF.